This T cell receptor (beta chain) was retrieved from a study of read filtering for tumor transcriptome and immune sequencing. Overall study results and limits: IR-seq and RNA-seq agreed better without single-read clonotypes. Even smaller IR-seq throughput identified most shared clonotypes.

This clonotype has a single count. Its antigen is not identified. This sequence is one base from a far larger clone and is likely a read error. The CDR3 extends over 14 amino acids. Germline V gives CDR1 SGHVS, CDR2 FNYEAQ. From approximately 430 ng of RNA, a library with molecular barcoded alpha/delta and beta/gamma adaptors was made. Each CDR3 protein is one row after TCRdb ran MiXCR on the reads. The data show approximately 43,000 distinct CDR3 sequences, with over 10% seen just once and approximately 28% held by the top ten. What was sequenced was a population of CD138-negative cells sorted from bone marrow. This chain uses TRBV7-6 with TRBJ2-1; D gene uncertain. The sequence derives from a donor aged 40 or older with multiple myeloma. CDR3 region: CASSWSSSYNEQSF. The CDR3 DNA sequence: TGTGCCAGCAGCTGGAGCAGCTCCTACAATGAGCAGTCCTTC.